This T cell receptor (beta chain) appears in the sequencing data of a study of blood T cell repertoires in COVID-19. Study-level background: The samples span acute and convalescent COVID-19 from the United States, Italy and Spain. Sample material is recorded as cDNA or gDNA derived from T cells, B-cell-depleted T cells, or PBMCs.

Germline CDR1 DFQATT, CDR2 SNEGSKA (reference sequence). Between the trimmed V and J ends, which lost 3 bases and 7 bases, there was a span of 12 bases. CDR3 length equals 13 residues. In the source study's methods: Amplification of reference gene primers was used by the study to estimate nucleated cell counts. The protocol was immunoSEQ multiplex PCR, while the TCRdb copy is restricted to in-frame clones and leaves out a portion. That table gives V, J and clone size, and the DNA gave D and trimming. Among about 70,000 clones, roughly 77% were seen once, and the ten largest hold approximately 15%. V usage is TRBV20-1 and J usage is TRBJ2-2; possibly TRBD2 for D (6 bases). The sequence was collected from an older man with acute or convalescent COVID-19. Sequences were obtained from peripheral blood. The CDR3 here is CSASRGSSGELFF. Here the CDR3 DNA reads TGCAGTGCTAGTCGGGGGTCCAGCGGGGAGCTGTTTTTT.